The sequence of this T cell receptor (beta chain) was determined in a study of cytomegalovirus exposure and HLA in healthy donors. Overall study findings and caveats: A list of roughly 180 TCR beta chains associated with cytomegalovirus was given. The authors confirmed in vitro that a few CMV-associated chains were specific for CMV antigens.

Primers included in the PCR were 60 Vbeta and 13 Jbeta primers. The data were produced by immunoSEQ multiplex PCR, yet TCRdb's version contains in-frame clones alone and is incomplete. Of roughly 120,000 clones listed, 70% to 80% were seen once; the top ten hold over 1.5%. Comment on this clone: Its antigen is not identified.

Trimming left V 5 bases short and J 5 bases short, with 9 bases between. This CDR3 is 12 amino acids long. Germline values: CDR1 MNHNS, CDR2 SASEGT. Sequenced: PBMCs. This TCR was sampled from a woman younger than 30 in good health and CMV-seronegative. The chain couples TRBV6-1 to TRBJ1-2; the D gene is possibly TRBD1 (6 bases). The CDR3 bases are TGTGCCAGCAGTACACAGGGATATGGCTACACCTTC. Its protein product is CASSTQGYGYTF.